This paragraph reports one T cell receptor beta chain. This sample is drawn from a study of blood T cell repertoires in COVID-19. Study details: Both acute and convalescent COVID-19 samples were obtained from the United States, Italy and Spain. The analysed material was cDNA or gDNA that came from T cells, B-cell-depleted T cells, or PBMCs.

Under the authors' procedure: Scientists estimated how many nucleated cells there were by amplifying reference gene primers. Measured with immunoSEQ multiplex PCR; TCRdb has only the in-frame clones, and not every one. The DNA was the basis for D and trimming; V, J and clone size are from that table. The sample holds 95,000 to 110,000 clones, 84% seen once. Input material: peripheral blood. The clonotype originates from a man aged 55 to 70 with acute or convalescent COVID-19.

CDR3 residues: CASSISGLRENEQFF. The CDR3 bases are TGTGCCAGTAGTATATCGGGACTACGGGAAAATGAGCAGTTCTTC. This rearrangement joins TRBV19 to TRBJ2-1, with 7 bases fitting TRBD2. Germline V gives CDR1 LNHDA, CDR2 SQIVND (reference sequence). V shed 2 bases and J 7 bases; nucleotides not matched to a gene: 8. The CDR3 runs to 15 residues.